The clone carrying this TCR beta chain was observed a single time. Antigen: not known. This CDR3 comprises 15 residues. Germline CDR1 and CDR2: DFQATT and SNEGSKA (reference sequence). Trimming cost V 0 bases and J 2 bases; bases outside gene matches: 4. The treatment was: approximately 11-day PBMC culture with coronavirus spike peptide pools or control peptides (ViraFEST assay). This sample was taken from a study of vaccination and CD4 T cells after COVID-19. Study details: The authors gave control cultures a CEFX pool, an HIV-1 Nef pool, or no peptide.

Oncomine TCR Beta short-read sequencing was applied to DNA from cultured CD4+ T cells. Once CD4+ T cells had been cultured, genomic DNA was extracted from them. TCRdb independently ran MiXCR on the PCR reads; one entry per CDR3 protein. The table has roughly 10,000 distinct CDR3 sequences, 73% seen once; the top ten hold 7.5% to 8%. The sample consisted of CD4+ T cells from blood, cultured in vitro. V is TRBV20-1 and J is TRBJ1-5; 7 positions match TRBD1. This TCR derives from a human donor who had recovered from COVID-19. CDR3 loop: CSARDPGQGNQPQHF. The CDR3 DNA reads as TGCAGTGCTAGAGATCCTGGACAGGGCAATCAGCCCCAGCATTTT.